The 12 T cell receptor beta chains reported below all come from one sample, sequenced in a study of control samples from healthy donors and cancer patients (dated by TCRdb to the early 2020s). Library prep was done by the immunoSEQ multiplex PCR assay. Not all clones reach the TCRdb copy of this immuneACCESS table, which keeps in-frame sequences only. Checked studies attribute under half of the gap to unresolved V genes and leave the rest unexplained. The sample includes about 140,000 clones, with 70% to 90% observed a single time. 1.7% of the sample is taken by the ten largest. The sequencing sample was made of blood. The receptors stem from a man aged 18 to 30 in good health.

DNA of the CDR3: TGTGCCAGCAGTTCCCCGGATAGGGGGCGCTTAAACGGGGAGCTGTTTTTT. Translated, it gives CASSSPDRGRLNGELFF. This chain uses TRBV28 with TRBJ2-2; 7 nucleotides line up with TRBD1. Per germline, CDR1 MDHEN and CDR2 SYDVKM. Germline trimming cut 4 bases from V and 7 bases from J; bases unmatched to any gene: 15. The CDR3 runs 17 residues.

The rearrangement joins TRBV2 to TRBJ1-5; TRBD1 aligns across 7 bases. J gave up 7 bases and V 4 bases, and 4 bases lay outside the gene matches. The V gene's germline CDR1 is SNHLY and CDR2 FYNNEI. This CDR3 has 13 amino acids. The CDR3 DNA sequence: TGTGCCAGCAGTGGACAGGGAGGGCAGCCCCAGCATTTT. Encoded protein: CASSGQGGQPQHF.

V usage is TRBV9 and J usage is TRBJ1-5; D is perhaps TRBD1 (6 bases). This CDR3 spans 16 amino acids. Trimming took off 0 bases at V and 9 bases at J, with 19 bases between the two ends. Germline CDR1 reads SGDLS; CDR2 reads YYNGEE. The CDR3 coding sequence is TGTGCCAGCAGCGTAGATCCAGGGGTAGAGGGGTGGCCCCAGCATTTT. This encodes CASSVDPGVEGWPQHF.

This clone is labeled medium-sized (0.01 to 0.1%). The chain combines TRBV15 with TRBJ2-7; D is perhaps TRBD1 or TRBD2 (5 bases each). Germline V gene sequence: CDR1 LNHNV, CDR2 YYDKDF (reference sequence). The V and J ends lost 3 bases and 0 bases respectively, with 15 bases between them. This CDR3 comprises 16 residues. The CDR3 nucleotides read TGTGCCACCAGCAGTACCGGGACGGTCAACTCCTACGAGCAGTACTTC. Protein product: CATSSTGTVNSYEQYF.

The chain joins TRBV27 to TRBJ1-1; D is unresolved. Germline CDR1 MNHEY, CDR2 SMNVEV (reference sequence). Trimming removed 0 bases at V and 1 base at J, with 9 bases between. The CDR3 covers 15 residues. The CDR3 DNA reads TGTGCCAGCAGTTTATCTAAAAGGGAGAACACTGAAGCTTTCTTT. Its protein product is CASSLSKRENTEAFF.

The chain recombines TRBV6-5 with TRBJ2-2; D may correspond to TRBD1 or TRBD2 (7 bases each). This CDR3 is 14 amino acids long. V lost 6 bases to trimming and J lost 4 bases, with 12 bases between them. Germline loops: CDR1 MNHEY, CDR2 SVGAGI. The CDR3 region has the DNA TGTGCCAGCAGGGGAGGGACAGCCACCGGGGAGCTGTTTTTT. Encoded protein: CASRGGTATGELFF.

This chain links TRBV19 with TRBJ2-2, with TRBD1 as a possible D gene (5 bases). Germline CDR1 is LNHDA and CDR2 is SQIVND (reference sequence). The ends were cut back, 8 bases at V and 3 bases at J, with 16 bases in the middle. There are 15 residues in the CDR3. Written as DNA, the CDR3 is TGTGCCAGTCGGACAAGGGTGGGCGACACCGGGGAGCTGTTTTTT. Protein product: CASRTRVGDTGELFF. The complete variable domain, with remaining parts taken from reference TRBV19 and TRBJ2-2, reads DGGITQSPKYLFRKEGQNVTLSCEQNLNHDAMYWYRQDPGQGLRLIYYSQIVNDFQKGDIAEGYSVSREKKESFPLTVTSAQKNPTAFYLCASRTRVGDTGELFFGEGSRLTVL.

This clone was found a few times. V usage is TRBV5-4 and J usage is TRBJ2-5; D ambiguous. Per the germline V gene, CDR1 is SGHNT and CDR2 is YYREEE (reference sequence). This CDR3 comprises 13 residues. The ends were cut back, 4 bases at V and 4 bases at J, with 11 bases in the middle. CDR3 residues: CASSPNSGETQYF. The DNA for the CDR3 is TGTGCCAGCAGCCCCAACTCGGGAGAGACCCAGTACTTC.

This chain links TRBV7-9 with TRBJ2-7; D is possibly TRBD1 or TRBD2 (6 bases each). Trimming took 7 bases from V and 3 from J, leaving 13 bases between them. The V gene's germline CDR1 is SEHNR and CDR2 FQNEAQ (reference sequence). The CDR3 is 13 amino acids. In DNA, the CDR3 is TGTGCCAGCACCAGTAGGGGGGACTACGAGCAGTACTTC. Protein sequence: CASTSRGDYEQYF. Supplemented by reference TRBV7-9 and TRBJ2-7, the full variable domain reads DTGVSQNPRHKITKRGQNVTFRCDPISEHNRLYWYRQTLGQGPEFLTYFQNEAQLEKSRLLSDRFSAERPKGSFSTLEIQRTEQGDSAMYLCASTSRGDYEQYFGPGTRLTVT.

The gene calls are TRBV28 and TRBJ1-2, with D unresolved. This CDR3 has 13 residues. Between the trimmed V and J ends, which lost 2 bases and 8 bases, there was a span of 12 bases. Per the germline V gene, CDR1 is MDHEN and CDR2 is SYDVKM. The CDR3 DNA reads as TGTGCCAGCAGTTTAGTGGGGAGGCGAGGCTACACCTTC. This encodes CASSLVGRRGYTF.

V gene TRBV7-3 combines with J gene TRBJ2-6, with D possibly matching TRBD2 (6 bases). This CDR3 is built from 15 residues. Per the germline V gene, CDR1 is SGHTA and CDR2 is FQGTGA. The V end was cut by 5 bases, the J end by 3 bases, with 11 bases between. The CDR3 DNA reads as TGTGCCAGCAGCCCAAGGAGGGTTGGGGCCAACGTCCTGACTTTC. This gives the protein CASSPRRVGANVLTF.

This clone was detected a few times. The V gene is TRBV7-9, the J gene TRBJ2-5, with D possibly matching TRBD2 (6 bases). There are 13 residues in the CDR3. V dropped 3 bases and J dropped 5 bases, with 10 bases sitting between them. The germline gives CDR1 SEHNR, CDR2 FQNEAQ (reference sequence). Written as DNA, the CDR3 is TGTGCCAGCAGCTTTCGGGGGTCGGAGACCCAGTACTTC. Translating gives CASSFRGSETQYF.